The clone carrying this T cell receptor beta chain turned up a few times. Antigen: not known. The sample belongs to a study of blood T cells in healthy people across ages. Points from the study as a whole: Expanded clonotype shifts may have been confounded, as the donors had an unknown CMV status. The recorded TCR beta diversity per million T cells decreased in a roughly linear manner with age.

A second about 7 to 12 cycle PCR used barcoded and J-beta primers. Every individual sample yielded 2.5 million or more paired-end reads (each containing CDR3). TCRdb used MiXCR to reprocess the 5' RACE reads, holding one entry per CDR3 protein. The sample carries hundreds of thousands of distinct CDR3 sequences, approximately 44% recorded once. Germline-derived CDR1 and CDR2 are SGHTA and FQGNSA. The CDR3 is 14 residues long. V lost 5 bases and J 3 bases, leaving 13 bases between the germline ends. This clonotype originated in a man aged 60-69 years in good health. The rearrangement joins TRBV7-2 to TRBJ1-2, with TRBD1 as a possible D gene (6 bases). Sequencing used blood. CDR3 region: CASSIYRADYGYTF. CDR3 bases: TGTGCCAGCAGCATCTACAGGGCTGACTATGGCTACACCTTC.